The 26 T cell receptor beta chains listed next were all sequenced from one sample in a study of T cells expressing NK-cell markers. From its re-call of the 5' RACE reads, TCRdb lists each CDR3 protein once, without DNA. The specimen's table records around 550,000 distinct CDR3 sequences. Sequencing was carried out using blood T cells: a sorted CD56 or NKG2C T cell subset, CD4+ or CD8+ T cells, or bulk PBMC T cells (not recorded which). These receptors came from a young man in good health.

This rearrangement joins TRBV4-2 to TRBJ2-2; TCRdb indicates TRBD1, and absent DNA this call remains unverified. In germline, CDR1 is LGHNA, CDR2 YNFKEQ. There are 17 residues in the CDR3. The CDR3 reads CASSQDPQGANTGELFF.

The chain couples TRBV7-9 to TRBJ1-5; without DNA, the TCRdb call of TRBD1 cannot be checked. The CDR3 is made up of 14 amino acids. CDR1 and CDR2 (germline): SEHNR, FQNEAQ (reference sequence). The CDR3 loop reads CASSHPGSGQPQHF. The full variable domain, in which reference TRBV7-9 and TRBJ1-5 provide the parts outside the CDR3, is DTGVSQNPRHKITKRGQNVTFRCDPISEHNRLYWYRQTLGQGPEFLTYFQNEAQLEKSRLLSDRFSAERPKGSFSTLEIQRTEQGDSAMYLCASSHPGSGQPQHFGDGTRLSIL.

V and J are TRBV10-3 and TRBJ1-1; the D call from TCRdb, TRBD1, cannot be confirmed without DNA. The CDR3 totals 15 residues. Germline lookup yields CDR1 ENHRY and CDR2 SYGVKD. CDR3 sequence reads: CAISLSGTENTEAFF.

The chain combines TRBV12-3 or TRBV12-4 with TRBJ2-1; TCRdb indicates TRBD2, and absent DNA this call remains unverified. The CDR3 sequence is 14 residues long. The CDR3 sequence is CASSLGTSAAEQFF.

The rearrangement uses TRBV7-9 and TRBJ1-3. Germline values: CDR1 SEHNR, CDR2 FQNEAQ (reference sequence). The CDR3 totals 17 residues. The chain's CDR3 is CASRPFIRGSSGNTIYF.

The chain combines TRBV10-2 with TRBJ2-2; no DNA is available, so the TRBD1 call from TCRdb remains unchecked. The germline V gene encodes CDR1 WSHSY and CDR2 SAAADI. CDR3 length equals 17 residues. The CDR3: CASSPALGGGRTGELFF.

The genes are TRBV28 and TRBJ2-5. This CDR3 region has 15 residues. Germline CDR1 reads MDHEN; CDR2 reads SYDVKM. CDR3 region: CASSPISVRRETQYF.

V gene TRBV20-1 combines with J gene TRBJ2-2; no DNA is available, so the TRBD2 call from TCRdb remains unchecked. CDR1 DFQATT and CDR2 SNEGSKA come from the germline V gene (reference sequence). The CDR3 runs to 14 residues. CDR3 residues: CSAGAGTVVGELFF.

Here the CDR3 reads CASSPPLGRSTDTQYF. J is TRBJ2-3 and V is TRBV12-3 or TRBV12-4; TCRdb selects TRBD1, and the lack of DNA leaves this call unchecked. This CDR3 region has 16 residues.

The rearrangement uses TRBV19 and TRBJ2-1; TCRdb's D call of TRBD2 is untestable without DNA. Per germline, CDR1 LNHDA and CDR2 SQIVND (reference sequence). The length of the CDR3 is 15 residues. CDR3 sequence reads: CASSISGRAANEQFF.

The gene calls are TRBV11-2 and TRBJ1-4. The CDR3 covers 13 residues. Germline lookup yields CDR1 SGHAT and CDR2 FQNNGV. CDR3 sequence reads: CASSTDSRGGLFF.

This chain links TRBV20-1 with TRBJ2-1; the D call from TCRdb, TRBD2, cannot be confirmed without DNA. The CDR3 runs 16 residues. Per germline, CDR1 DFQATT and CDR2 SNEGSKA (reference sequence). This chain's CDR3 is CSARGGTEGYYNEQFF.

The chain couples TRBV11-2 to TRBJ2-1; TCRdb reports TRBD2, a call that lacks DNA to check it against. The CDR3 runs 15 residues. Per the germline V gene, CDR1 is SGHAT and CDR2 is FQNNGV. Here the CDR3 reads CASSLDRTSGRVGFF.

The CDR3 region is CASSQGFNGELFF. The gene calls are TRBV4-3 and TRBJ2-2. Germline CDR1 and CDR2: LGHNA and YSLEER. This CDR3 comprises 13 residues.

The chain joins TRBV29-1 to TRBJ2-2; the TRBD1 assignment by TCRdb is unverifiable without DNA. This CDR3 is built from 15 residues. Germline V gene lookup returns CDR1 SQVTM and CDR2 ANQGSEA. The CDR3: CSVEFPGRDTGELFF.

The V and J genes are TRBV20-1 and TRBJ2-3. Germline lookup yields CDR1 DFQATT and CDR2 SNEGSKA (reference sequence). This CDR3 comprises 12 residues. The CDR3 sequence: CSASGLTDTQYF.

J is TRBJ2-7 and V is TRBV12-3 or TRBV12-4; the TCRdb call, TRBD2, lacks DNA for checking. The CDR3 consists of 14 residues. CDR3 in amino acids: CASSSGRFRYEQYF.

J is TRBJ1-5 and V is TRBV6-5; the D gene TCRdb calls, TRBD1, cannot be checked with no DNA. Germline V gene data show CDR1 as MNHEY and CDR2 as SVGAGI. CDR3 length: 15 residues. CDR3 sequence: CASSLGTDHNQPQHF.

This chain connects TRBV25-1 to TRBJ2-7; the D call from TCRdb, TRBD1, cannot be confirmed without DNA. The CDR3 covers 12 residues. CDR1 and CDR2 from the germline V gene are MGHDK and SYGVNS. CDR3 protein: CASSDQRSGWYF.

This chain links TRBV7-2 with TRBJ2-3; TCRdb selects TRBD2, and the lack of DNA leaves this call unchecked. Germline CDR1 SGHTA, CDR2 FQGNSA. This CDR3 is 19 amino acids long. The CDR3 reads CASSFPTGLAGGPTDTQYF.

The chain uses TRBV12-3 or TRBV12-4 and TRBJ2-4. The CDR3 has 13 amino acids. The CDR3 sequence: CASSRTTRQGEYF.

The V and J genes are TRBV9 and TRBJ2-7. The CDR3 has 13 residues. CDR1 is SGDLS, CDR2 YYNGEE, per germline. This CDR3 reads CASSVASSDEQYF.

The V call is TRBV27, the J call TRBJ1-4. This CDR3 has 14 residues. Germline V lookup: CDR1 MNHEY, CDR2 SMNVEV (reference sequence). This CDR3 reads CASRRPGSNEKLFF.

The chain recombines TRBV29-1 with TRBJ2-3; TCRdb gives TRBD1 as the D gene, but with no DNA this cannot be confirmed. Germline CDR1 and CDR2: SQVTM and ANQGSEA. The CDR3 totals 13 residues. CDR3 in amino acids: CSANPPSTDTQYF.

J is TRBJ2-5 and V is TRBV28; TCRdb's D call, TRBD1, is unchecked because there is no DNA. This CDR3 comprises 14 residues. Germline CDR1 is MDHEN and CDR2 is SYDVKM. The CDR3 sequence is CASSLQGAVKTQYF.

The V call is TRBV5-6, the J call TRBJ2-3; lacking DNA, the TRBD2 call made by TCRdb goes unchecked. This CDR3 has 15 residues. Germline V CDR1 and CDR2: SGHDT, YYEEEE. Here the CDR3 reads CASSLAGREADTQYF.